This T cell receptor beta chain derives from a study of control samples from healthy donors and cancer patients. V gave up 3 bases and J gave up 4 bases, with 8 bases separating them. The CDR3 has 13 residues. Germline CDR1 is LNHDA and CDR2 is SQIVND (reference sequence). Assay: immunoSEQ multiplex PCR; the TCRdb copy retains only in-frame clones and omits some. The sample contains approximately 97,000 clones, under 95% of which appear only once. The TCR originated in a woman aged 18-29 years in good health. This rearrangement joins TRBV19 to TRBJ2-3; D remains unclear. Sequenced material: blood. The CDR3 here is CASSMRLADTQYF. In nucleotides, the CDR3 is TGTGCCAGTAGTATGCGGCTAGCAGATACGCAGTATTTT.